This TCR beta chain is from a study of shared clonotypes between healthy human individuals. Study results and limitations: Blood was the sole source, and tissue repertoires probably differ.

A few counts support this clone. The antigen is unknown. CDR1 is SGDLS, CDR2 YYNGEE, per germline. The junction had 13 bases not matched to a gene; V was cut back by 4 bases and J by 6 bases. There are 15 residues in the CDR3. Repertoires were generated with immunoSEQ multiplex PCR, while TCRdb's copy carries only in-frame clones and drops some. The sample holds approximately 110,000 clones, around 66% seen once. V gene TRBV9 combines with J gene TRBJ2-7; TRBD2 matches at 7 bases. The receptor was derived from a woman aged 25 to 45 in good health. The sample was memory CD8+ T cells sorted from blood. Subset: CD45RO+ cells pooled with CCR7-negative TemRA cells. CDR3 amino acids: CASSQEGGRASEQYF. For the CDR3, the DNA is TGTGCCAGCAGCCAAGAAGGTGGGAGGGCCAGCGAGCAGTACTTC. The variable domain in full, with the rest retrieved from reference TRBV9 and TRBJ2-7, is DSGVTQTPKHLITATGQRVTLRCSPRSGDLSVYWYQQSLDQGLQFLIQYYNGEERAKGNILERFSAQQFPDLHSELNLSSLELGDSALYFCASSQEGGRASEQYFGPGTRLTVT.